This note documents a single T cell receptor (beta chain) sequence. This sample is part of a study of PD-L1 blockade in urothelial cancer. Study information: Blood gave a median approximately 140,000 T cells.

The repertoire was sequenced with immunoSEQ multiplex PCR; TCRdb's copy has only in-frame clones and lacks some. The sample contains about 49,000 clones, 79% of which appear only once. Described time point: pretreatment peripheral blood. V was cut by 8 bases and J by 5 bases, with 15 bases left in between. CDR1 and CDR2 (germline): MDHEN, SYDVKM. This CDR3 has 13 amino acids. This clonotype was obtained from a man aged 65 to 79 with urothelial cancer. The material was PBMCs, obtained around atezolizumab (anti-PD-L1) treatment. This chain joins TRBV28 and TRBJ1-1; maybe TRBD1 (5 bases). DNA of the CDR3: TGTGCCAGCGCTACGACAGTACCTACTGAAGCTTTCTTT. Its translation is CASATTVPTEAFF.